A selection of T cell receptor beta chains follows, all from one sample in a study of cytomegalovirus exposure and HLA in healthy donors. Generated by immunoSEQ multiplex PCR, the TCRdb table keeps only in-frame clones and is missing some. The sample has approximately 120,000 clones, around 94% seen once. Material: PBMCs. Source of these receptors: a woman aged 18-35 years in good health and CMV-seronegative. Each CDR3 is given with its conserved first and last residue. The D gene is left open where the match is weak. Where a row states a size, it is once, few, many or the class of an expanded clone; other rows omit it.

>TRBJ2-1|TRBV28|.|.
TGTGCCATCCATCCCGGCGGGCGGGCTTCGCATGAGCAGTTCTTC
CAIHPGGRASHEQFF
>TRBJ1-1|TRBV6-1|.|once
TGTGCCAGCCATTCCCGGGACACTGAAGCTTTCTTT
CASHSRDTEAFF
>TRBJ1-2|TRBV6-5|.|.
TGTGCCAGCAGTTATAACGGGGGGATTCTCTATGGCTACACCTTC
CASSYNGGILYGYTF
>TRBJ1-5|TRBV23-1|TRBD1|.
TGCGCCAGCAGTCAATCGGACAGGGGCAATCAGCCCCAGCATTTT
CASSQSDRGNQPQHF
>TRBJ1-5|TRBV6-1|.|.
TGTGCCAGCAGTGTCCTATTCATCCGGGATCAGCCCCAGCATTTT
CASSVLFIRDQPQHF
>TRBJ2-7|TRBV5-5|TRBD1|.
TGTGCCAGCAGCCTCCGCCCGGGACAGGGGGCGAGGAGCTCCTACGAGCAGTACTTC
CASSLRPGQGARSSYEQYF
>TRBJ2-7|TRBV19|.|once
TGTGCCAGTAGTCCCCCGGGAGCAGCGATGCCCGTCTTC
CASSPPGAAMPVF
>TRBJ2-3|TRBV11-2|TRBD2|.
TGTGCCAGCAGCTTTTCCCCGGGGGGAGAGACAGATACGCAGTATTTT
CASSFSPGGETDTQYF
>TRBJ1-1|TRBV27|.|.
TGTGCCAGCAGTTTAGATCCCCGCGGCATGAACACTGAAGCTTTCTTT
CASSLDPRGMNTEAFF
>TRBJ1-1|TRBV7-2|.|once
TGTGCCAGCAGCTCTTCCAGGAACACTGAAGCTTTCTTT
CASSSSRNTEAFF
>TRBJ2-3|TRBV28|TRBD1|.
TGTGCCAGCAGTTCCGGGACAGGGGCCACAGATACGCAGTATTTT
CASSSGTGATDTQYF